The 30 T cell receptor beta chains in this list originate from one sample, sequenced in a study of shared clonotypes between healthy human individuals. The protocol was immunoSEQ multiplex PCR, while the TCRdb copy is restricted to in-frame clones and leaves out a portion. The sample lists under 1 million clones; about 96% were seen once. Positive CCR7 selection of CD45RO-negative cells yielded the naive CD8 cells, and terminally differentiated effector memory CD45RA+ cells were excluded. Sequenced sample: naive CD8+ T cells sorted from blood. All receptors come from a man between 25 and 39 years old in good health.

The rearrangement links TRBV5-1 to TRBJ2-3, with D maybe TRBD2 (6 bases). The CDR3 sequence is 15 residues long. Germline lookup yields CDR1 SGHRS and CDR2 YFSETQ. V was cut by 4 bases and J by 0 bases, with 12 bases left in between. The DNA of the CDR3 is TGCGCCAGCAGCCCACTAGCTGCTAGCACAGATACGCAGTATTTT. Translating it yields CASSPLAASTDTQYF.

V and J are TRBV4-3 and TRBJ2-1; no clear D gene. Germline V gives CDR1 LGHNA, CDR2 YSLEER. The CDR3 spans 16 residues. V gave up 1 base and J gave up 0 bases, with 10 bases separating them. DNA for the CDR3: TGCGCCAGCAGCCAAGGTCTTAGCAGCTCCTACAATGAGCAGTTCTTC. Translated, it gives CASSQGLSSSYNEQFF.

The chain uses TRBV15 and TRBJ2-5, with 9 bases fitting TRBD1. V shed 3 bases, J shed 3 bases, and the junction held 5 bases outside the gene matches. Per the germline V gene, CDR1 is LNHNV and CDR2 is YYDKDF (reference sequence). This CDR3 has 15 amino acids. CDR3 sequence reads: CATSSGQGREETQYF. As DNA, the CDR3 is TGTGCCACCAGCAGTGGACAGGGGAGGGAAGAGACCCAGTACTTC.

This chain connects TRBV7-9 to TRBJ2-3; TRBD1 aligns across 9 bases. V shed 2 bases and J 0 bases; nucleotides not matched to a gene: 12. The germline V gene encodes CDR1 SEHNR and CDR2 FQNEAQ (reference sequence). The CDR3 has 19 amino acids. The CDR3 DNA reads TGTGCCAGCAGCTTAACCTGGACAGGGGCGACTTCTAGCACAGATACGCAGTATTTT. Translating it yields CASSLTWTGATSSTDTQYF.

The rearrangement links TRBV6-1 to TRBJ2-7; maybe TRBD2 (6 bases). Germline V CDR1 and CDR2: MNHNS, SASEGT. V lost 3 bases to trimming and J lost 6 bases, with 6 bases between them. This CDR3 is 11 amino acids long. The CDR3 DNA reads as TGTGCCAGCAGTGACGGGAGCGAGCAGTACTTC. This encodes CASSDGSEQYF.

This clone was seen once. The rearrangement joins TRBV5-1 to TRBJ1-1, with 9 bases aligning to TRBD1. The CDR3 runs 15 residues. Germline CDR1 and CDR2: SGHRS and YFSETQ. J gave up 4 bases and V 0 bases, and 4 bases lay outside the gene matches. The CDR3 here is CASSLDRGPFTEAFF. CDR3 in DNA: TGCGCCAGCAGCTTGGACAGGGGGCCTTTCACTGAAGCTTTCTTT.

The V call is TRBV11-2, the J call TRBJ2-1; 8 bases match TRBD2. CDR1 is SGHAT, CDR2 FQNNGV, per germline. With 1 base clipped from V and 6 bases from J, the junction kept 2 bases outside the gene matches. The CDR3 has 14 residues. Here the CDR3 DNA reads TGTGCCAGCAGCTTAGGGACTAGCCCCAATGAGCAGTTCTTC. Translating it yields CASSLGTSPNEQFF.

The J gene is TRBJ2-7, the V gene TRBV28; D remains unclear. The CDR3 is 14 residues long. Germline CDR1 MDHEN, CDR2 SYDVKM. Trimming stripped 4 bases from V and 2 bases from J, with 12 bases between. CDR3 sequence: CASSYPPRAYEQYF. In DNA form, the CDR3 reads TGTGCCAGCAGTTACCCCCCCCGCGCCTACGAGCAGTACTTC.

The gene calls are TRBV14 and TRBJ2-7, with 9 bases lining up with TRBD1. This CDR3 is built from 17 residues. V lost 1 base and J lost 0; bases outside the gene matches: 7. Germline values: CDR1 SGHDN, CDR2 FVKESK. CDR3 nucleotide sequence: TGTGCCAGCAGCCAAGCTTACCGGGACAGGGACTCCTACGAGCAGTACTTC. It encodes CASSQAYRDRDSYEQYF.

The chain links TRBV7-9 to TRBJ2-1; D possibly corresponds to TRBD2 (5 bases). The ends were cut back, 5 bases at V and 0 bases at J, with 14 bases in the middle. Germline V CDR1 and CDR2: SEHNR, FQNEAQ (reference sequence). The CDR3 is made up of 16 amino acids. CDR3 coding DNA: TGTGCCAGCAGCCATACGAGCGGATCCTCCTACAATGAGCAGTTCTTC. This gives the protein CASSHTSGSSYNEQFF.

J is TRBJ2-1 and V is TRBV29-1, with 8 bases that match TRBD1. Trimming cost V 4 bases and J 3 bases; bases outside gene matches: 11. Per germline, CDR1 SQVTM and CDR2 ANQGSEA. The CDR3 length is 16 residues. The CDR3 DNA reads as TGCAGCGTTGTAGGAACCCGGACAGGGAACTACAATGAGCAGTTCTTC. Translated: CSVVGTRTGNYNEQFF.

The chain employs TRBV7-9 and TRBJ2-3; TRBD2 matches 7 bases. V was clipped by 7 bases and J by 1 base; unmatched bases: 8. Germline CDR1 SEHNR, CDR2 FQNEAQ (reference sequence). This CDR3 comprises 15 residues. The CDR3 DNA sequence: TGTGCCAGCACCAAGACGACTAGCCGCACAGATACGCAGTATTTT. Protein product: CASTKTTSRTDTQYF.

The chain joins TRBV27 to TRBJ2-7, with D perhaps matching TRBD1 (5 bases). Germline CDR1 MNHEY, CDR2 SMNVEV (reference sequence). The CDR3 totals 15 residues. V lost 0 bases and J 3 bases, leaving 12 bases between the germline ends. The CDR3: CASSLSPLQGYEQYF. The CDR3 DNA follows: TGTGCCAGCAGTTTATCTCCACTGCAGGGCTACGAGCAGTACTTC.

V is TRBV28 and J is TRBJ1-1; weak D call: TRBD1 (5 bases). The CDR3 runs to 11 residues. Trimming left V 9 bases short and J 5 bases short, with 10 bases between. Germline loops: CDR1 MDHEN, CDR2 SYDVKM. CDR3 amino acids: CASEGRTEAFF. DNA for the CDR3: TGTGCCAGTGAGGGGCGGACTGAAGCTTTCTTT.

The rearrangement joins TRBV5-6 to TRBJ2-7; 7 nucleotides align to TRBD1. Trimming at V came to 4 bases and at J to 5 bases, leaving 6 bases not matched to a gene. This CDR3 has 13 amino acids. Germline assignment: CDR1 SGHDT and CDR2 YYEEEE. This CDR3 is CASSRPGGHEQYF. Written as DNA, the CDR3 is TGTGCCAGCAGCCGACCAGGGGGACACGAGCAGTACTTC.

This chain uses TRBV13 with TRBJ2-7; D unresolved. This CDR3 is built from 14 residues. The V gene lost 0 bases and the J gene lost 2 bases, with 8 bases spanning the gap. CDR1 PRHDT and CDR2 FYEKMQ come from the germline V gene (reference sequence). The chain's CDR3 is CASSLGMNTYEQYF. CDR3 DNA sequence: TGTGCCAGCAGCTTAGGTATGAACACCTACGAGCAGTACTTC.

J is TRBJ2-4 and V is TRBV7-8, with 8 positions matching TRBD1. The germline V gene has CDR1 SGHVS and CDR2 FQNEAQ. V shed 2 bases, J shed 8 bases, and the junction held 8 bases outside the gene matches. This CDR3 region has 15 residues. This chain's CDR3 is CASSLLQGAYDIQYF. The CDR3 nucleotides read TGTGCCAGCAGCTTATTGCAGGGGGCGTACGACATTCAGTACTTC.

This CDR3 is CASGGDSGANVLTF. In DNA, the CDR3 is TGTGCCAGCGGAGGGGACTCTGGGGCCAACGTCCTGACTTTC. This sequence joins TRBV5-5 and TRBJ2-6; TRBD2 is a possible D gene (6 bases). The V and J ends lost 7 bases and 0 bases respectively, with 8 bases between them. Germline V gives CDR1 SGHKS, CDR2 YYEKEE (reference sequence). This CDR3 is 14 amino acids long. The variable domain in full, with the rest retrieved from reference TRBV5-5 and TRBJ2-6, is DAGVTQSPTHLIKTRGQQVTLRCSPISGHKSVSWYQQVLGQGPQFIFQYYEKEERGRGNFPDRFSARQFPNYSSELNVNALLLGDSALYLCASGGDSGANVLTFGAGSRLTVL.

This chain links TRBV7-3 with TRBJ2-1; D is possibly TRBD2 (5 bases). V was cut by 5 bases and J by 8 bases, with 16 bases left in between. The CDR3 runs to 14 residues. Germline V CDR1 and CDR2: SGHTA, FQGTGA. For the CDR3, the DNA is TGTGCCAGCAGCCCCGGGATCTCGGGCGATGAGCAGTTCTTC. As protein: CASSPGISGDEQFF.

The chain combines TRBV9 with TRBJ2-2, with 9 nucleotides matching TRBD1. CDR1 and CDR2 from the germline V gene are SGDLS and YYNGEE. The ends lost 5 bases at V and 2 bases at J; junction bases unmatched: 4. CDR3 size: 15 residues. In nucleotides, the CDR3 is TGTGCCAGCAGAAGGACAGGGGAAAACACCGGGGAGCTGTTTTTT. It encodes CASRRTGENTGELFF.

The chain has TRBV27 and TRBJ2-1, with 7 positions matching TRBD1. With 8 bases clipped from V and 8 bases from J, the junction kept 3 bases outside the gene matches. Germline CDR1 reads MNHEY; CDR2 reads SMNVEV (reference sequence). CDR3 length equals 11 residues. The DNA for the CDR3 is TGTGCCAGCGAGACAGGGTATGAGCAGTTCTTC. Residues: CASETGYEQFF.

The rearrangement links TRBV9 to TRBJ1-5; maybe TRBD1 (5 bases). Deletions cut 3 bases from V and 2 bases from J, with 12 bases between. The CDR3 loop spans 15 amino acids. The V gene's germline CDR1 is SGDLS and CDR2 YYNGEE. Here the CDR3 DNA reads TGTGCCAGCAGCGCCAGGGTTACGGGCAATCAGCCCCAGCATTTT. It specifies CASSARVTGNQPQHF.

J is TRBJ2-2 and V is TRBV5-4, with 8 bases identical to TRBD2. The germline V gene has CDR1 SGHNT and CDR2 YYREEE (reference sequence). This CDR3 is 16 amino acids long. Unmatched junction bases numbered 5, after V lost 4 bases and J lost 0 bases. CDR3 sequence (DNA): TGTGCCAGCAGCCCACGTAGCGGGGCGAACACCGGGGAGCTGTTTTTT. Translated: CASSPRSGANTGELFF. Looking up the rest from reference TRBV5-4 and TRBJ2-2 gives the full variable domain: ETGVTQSPTHLIKTRGQQVTLRCSSQSGHNTVSWYQQALGQGPQFIFQYYREEENGRGNFPPRFSGLQFPNYSSELNVNALELDDSALYLCASSPRSGANTGELFFGEGSRLTVL.

V usage is TRBV27 and J usage is TRBJ2-7, with 8 bases matching TRBD2. The CDR3 runs 15 residues. Germline CDR1 reads MNHEY; CDR2 reads SMNVEV (reference sequence). J was trimmed by 5 bases and V by 2 bases; bases with no gene match: 8. DNA for the CDR3: TGTGCCAGCAGTTTAACGAGCGGGAGAGTCAACGAGCAGTACTTC. Residues: CASSLTSGRVNEQYF.

The chain recombines TRBV15 with TRBJ2-2; no firm D call. V was shortened by 2 bases and J by 4 bases, with 20 bases between the two germline ends. The CDR3 has 18 amino acids. CDR1 and CDR2 from the germline V gene are LNHNV and YYDKDF (reference sequence). This CDR3 reads CATSRRVLDYTSTGELFF. The CDR3, as DNA: TGTGCCACCAGCAGACGAGTTCTTGATTACACCTCCACCGGGGAGCTGTTTTTT.

This chain joins TRBV4-3 and TRBJ1-5; unclear D gene. V lost 0 bases and J lost 5, with 11 bases in between. CDR1 is LGHNA, CDR2 YSLEER, per germline. The CDR3 is made up of 15 amino acids. The CDR3 region has the DNA TGCGCCAGCAGCCAAGACGGGTCAGACGATCAGCCCCAGCATTTT. It codes for CASSQDGSDDQPQHF.

The chain has TRBV7-8 and TRBJ2-2; D gene unclear. This CDR3 spans 12 amino acids. V lost 3 bases, J lost 8 bases, and 7 bases lay in between. The germline V gene encodes CDR1 SGHVS and CDR2 FQNEAQ. The DNA of the CDR3 is TGTGCCAGCAGCTTGCCCGTGGGGGAGCTGTTTTTT. Amino acids: CASSLPVGELFF.

This chain links TRBV27 with TRBJ2-7, with 7 bases lining up with TRBD1. Per the germline V gene, CDR1 is MNHEY and CDR2 is SMNVEV (reference sequence). This CDR3 region has 14 residues. V was clipped by 5 bases and J by 6 bases; unmatched bases: 10. The CDR3 loop reads CASSNRGALGEQYF. The DNA for the CDR3 is TGTGCCAGCAGTAACAGGGGCGCGTTGGGCGAGCAGTACTTC.

This rearrangement joins TRBV4-3 to TRBJ2-1, with 13 bases that match TRBD2. V shed 0 bases, J shed 6 bases, and the junction held 2 bases outside the gene matches. The CDR3 runs 16 residues. Looked up from germline, CDR1 is LGHNA and CDR2 is YSLEER. The CDR3 loop is CASSQDTSGRVNEQFF. The CDR3 bases are TGCGCCAGCAGCCAAGATACTAGCGGGAGGGTCAATGAGCAGTTCTTC.

The chain has TRBV27 and TRBJ2-7; D is ambiguous. Germline-derived CDR1 and CDR2 are MNHEY and SMNVEV (reference sequence). The CDR3 has 16 amino acids. V lost 5 bases, J lost 0 bases, and 17 bases lay in between. The CDR3 loop is CASSPQMPPSSYEQYF. The DNA of the CDR3 is TGTGCCAGCAGTCCTCAGATGCCACCGAGCTCCTACGAGCAGTACTTC.